This TCR beta chain emerged from a study of blood T cells in healthy people across ages. Study-level points and caveats: Measured against age, TCR beta diversity per million T cells decreased in a roughly linear manner. Naive CD4+ cells and diversity were both higher in long-lived donors than in aged donors.

PCR was performed a second time for about 7 to 11 cycles using a sample-barcoded 5' primer and a J-beta primer mix. TCRdb independently ran MiXCR on the 5' RACE reads; one entry per CDR3 protein. Of about 1,500,000 distinct CDR3 sequences listed, roughly 27% are singletons. Worth noting for this clonotype: The antigen is undetermined. Relative to the germline gene, one junction end is altered; a read error may explain this.

This CDR3 has 14 residues. The germline V gene has CDR1 MNHEY and CDR2 SMNVEV (reference sequence). Source material: blood. The rearrangement uses TRBV27 and TRBJ1-2, with 9 bases aligning to TRBD1. The receptor's source is a woman aged 25 to 39 in good health. The chain's CDR3 is CTSSLLGQGDGYTF. Here the CDR3 DNA reads TGTACCAGCAGTTTATTGGGACAGGGTGACGGCTACACCTTC.